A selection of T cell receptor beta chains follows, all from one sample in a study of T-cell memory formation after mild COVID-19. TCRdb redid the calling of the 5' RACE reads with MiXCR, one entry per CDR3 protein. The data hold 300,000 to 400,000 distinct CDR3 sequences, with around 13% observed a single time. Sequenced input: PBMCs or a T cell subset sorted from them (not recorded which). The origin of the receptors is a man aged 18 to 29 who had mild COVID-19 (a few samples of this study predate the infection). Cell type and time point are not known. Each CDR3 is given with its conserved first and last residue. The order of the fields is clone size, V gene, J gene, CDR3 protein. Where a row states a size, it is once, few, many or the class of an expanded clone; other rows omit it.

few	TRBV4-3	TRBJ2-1	CASSQRWGWANEQFF
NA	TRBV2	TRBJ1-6	CASSSQGAHNSPLHF
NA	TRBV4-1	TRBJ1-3	CASSQVGGNHANTIYF
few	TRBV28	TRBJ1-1	CASSLPVGRGEAFF
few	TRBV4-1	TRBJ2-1	CASSQVFGPRYNEQFF
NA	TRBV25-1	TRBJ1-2	CASSEMGKYGYTF
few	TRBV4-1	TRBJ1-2	CASSQPPAGMVQGDGYTF
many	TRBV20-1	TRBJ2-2	CSADRVDTGELFF
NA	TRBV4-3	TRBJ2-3	CASSQDVPGLAGGTDTQYF
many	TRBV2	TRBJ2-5	CASSGAGTRLETQYF
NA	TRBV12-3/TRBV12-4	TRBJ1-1	CASSLGTPGTEAFF
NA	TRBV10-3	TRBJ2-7	CATVGVASREQYF
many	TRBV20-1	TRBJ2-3	CSAMFRGVDTQYF
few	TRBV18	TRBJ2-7	CASSPDRAIYEQYF
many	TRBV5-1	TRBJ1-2	CASSPRETYGYTF
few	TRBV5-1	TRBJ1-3	CASSLASPRTTIYF
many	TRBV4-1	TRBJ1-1	CASSQGRHTNTEAFF
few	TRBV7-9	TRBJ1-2	CASSRDTRGYGYTF
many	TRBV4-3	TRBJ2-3	CASSQGGPGQGPDTQYF
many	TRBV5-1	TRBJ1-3	CASSFWGLSGNTIYF
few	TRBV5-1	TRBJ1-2	CASSQRADGYTF
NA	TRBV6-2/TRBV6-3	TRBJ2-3	CASSYSGGSQYF
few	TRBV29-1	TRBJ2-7	CSVTGTGFYEQYF
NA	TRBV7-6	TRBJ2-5	CASSSGQGASETQYF
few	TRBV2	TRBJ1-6	CARRGGTDNSPLHF
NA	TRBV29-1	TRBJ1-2	CSVDVEGYTF
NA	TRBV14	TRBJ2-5	CASSQLAGRETQYF
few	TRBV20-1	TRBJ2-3	CSARAGGHTDTQYF
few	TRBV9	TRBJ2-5	CASSAGSGAETQYF
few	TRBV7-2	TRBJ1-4	CASSLVVTNEKLFF
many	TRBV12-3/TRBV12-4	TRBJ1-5	CASSPNSNQPQHF
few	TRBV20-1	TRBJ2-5	CSARYLDSQETQYF
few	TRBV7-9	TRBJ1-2	CASSYRPLVYDPTAQGGFYTF
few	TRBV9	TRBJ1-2	CASSARTGAFGYTF
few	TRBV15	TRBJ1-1	CATSRALGPSTEAFF
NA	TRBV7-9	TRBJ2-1	CASIRGRVGATEQFF
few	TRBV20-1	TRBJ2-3	CSAHLGDTQYF
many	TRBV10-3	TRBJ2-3	CAISGSSGGYTDTQYF
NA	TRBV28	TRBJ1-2	CASSYLRSHQGDYGYTF
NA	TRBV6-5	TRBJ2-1	CASRLRGSSYNEQFF
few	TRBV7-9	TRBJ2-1	CASSRSREQFF
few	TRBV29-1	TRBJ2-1	CSLTRQGKGFF
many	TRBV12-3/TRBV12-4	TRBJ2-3	CASSQTSGSTDTQYF
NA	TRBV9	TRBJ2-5	CASSVATSGGVQETQYF
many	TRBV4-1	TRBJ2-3	CASSQEGRLVDTQYF
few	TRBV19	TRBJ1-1	CASSGQGQTHGAFF
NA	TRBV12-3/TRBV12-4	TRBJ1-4	CASSFRQGGEKLFF
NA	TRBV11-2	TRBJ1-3	CASSSVVGPQIFGNTIYF
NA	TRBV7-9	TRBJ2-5	CASSFQGPETQYF
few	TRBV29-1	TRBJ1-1	CSVVQDTEAFF